These 8 T cell receptor beta chains were all obtained from the same sample, sequenced in a study of control samples from healthy donors and cancer patients. This table comes from immunoSEQ multiplex PCR, and its TCRdb copy is limited to in-frame clones, with some not included. Among 70,000 to 80,000 clones listed, about 89% were seen once. Sequenced material: PBMCs. These receptors originate from a woman between 50 and 59 years old with colorectal cancer.

The chain links TRBV6-5 to TRBJ1-2; 8 bases line up with TRBD1. Unmatched junction bases numbered 7, after V lost 5 bases and J lost 8 bases. The CDR3 has 13 residues. CDR1 MNHEY and CDR2 SVGAGI come from the germline V gene. CDR3 amino acids: CASSTTGVGGYTF. DNA for the CDR3: TGTGCCAGCAGTACGACAGGGGTTGGGGGCTACACCTTC.

The chain uses TRBV28 and TRBJ1-2; TRBD1 matches at 8 bases. The CDR3 runs to 12 residues. The J segment lost 8 bases and the V segment lost 8 bases, leaving 7 bases of the junction unmatched. The germline gives CDR1 MDHEN, CDR2 SYDVKM. DNA of the CDR3: TGTGCCAGCGGACAGGGACGGGACGGCTACACCTTC. Translation gives CASGQGRDGYTF.

V and J are TRBV30 and TRBJ1-1, with D perhaps matching TRBD1 (5 bases). The V end lost 5 bases, the J end lost 6 bases, and 16 bases lay between the germline ends. This CDR3 region has 13 residues. Germline loops: CDR1 GTSNPN, CDR2 SVGIG (reference sequence). CDR3 DNA: TGTGCCTGGGGGGACGCGCGTAAGGCTGAAGCTTTCTTT. Residues: CAWGDARKAEAFF.

J is TRBJ2-1 and V is TRBV24-1; 9 nucleotides align to TRBD2. Germline V CDR1 and CDR2: KGHDR, SFDVKD. The CDR3 covers 15 residues. Trimming removed 9 bases from V and 3 bases from J; junction bases left unmatched: 8. The DNA for the CDR3 is TGTGCCACCCGAGGGGCTAGCGGGGACTACAATGAGCAGTTCTTC. Residues: CATRGASGDYNEQFF.

The chain employs TRBV7-2 and TRBJ2-3; D gene uncertain. Trimming took off 2 bases at V and 0 bases at J, with 6 bases between the two ends. CDR1 and CDR2 from the germline V gene are SGHTA and FQGNSA. The CDR3 has 14 residues. The CDR3 region is CASSLTASTDTQYF. DNA of the CDR3: TGTGCCAGCAGCTTAACAGCTAGCACAGATACGCAGTATTTT.

J is TRBJ1-1 and V is TRBV27; D uncertain. Deletions cut 4 bases from V and 0 bases from J, with 9 bases between. This CDR3 has 14 amino acids. Germline V CDR1 and CDR2: MNHEY, SMNVEV (reference sequence). CDR3 loop: CASSSERLNTEAFF. Written as DNA, the CDR3 is TGTGCCAGCAGTTCGGAACGCCTGAACACTGAAGCTTTCTTT.

Here the CDR3 reads CASSQDTGGYGYTF. CDR3 in DNA: TGCGCCAGCAGCCAAGATACAGGGGGCTATGGCTACACCTTC. The chain uses TRBV4-1 and TRBJ1-2; 8 nucleotides align to TRBD1. The junction had 1 base not matched to a gene; V was cut back by 0 bases and J by 4 bases. CDR3 length equals 14 residues. Germline CDR1 reads MGHRA; CDR2 reads YSYEKL.

This sequence joins TRBV7-9 and TRBJ1-1; TRBD1 agrees at 10 bases. The V gene's germline CDR1 is SEHNR and CDR2 FQNEAQ (reference sequence). This CDR3 spans 16 amino acids. V was pared by 0 bases and J by 4 bases, with 5 bases of the junction left unmatched. The CDR3 DNA follows: TGTGCCAGCAGCTTAGCACCTGGACAGGGGGGCACTGAAGCTTTCTTT. Amino acid sequence: CASSLAPGQGGTEAFF.